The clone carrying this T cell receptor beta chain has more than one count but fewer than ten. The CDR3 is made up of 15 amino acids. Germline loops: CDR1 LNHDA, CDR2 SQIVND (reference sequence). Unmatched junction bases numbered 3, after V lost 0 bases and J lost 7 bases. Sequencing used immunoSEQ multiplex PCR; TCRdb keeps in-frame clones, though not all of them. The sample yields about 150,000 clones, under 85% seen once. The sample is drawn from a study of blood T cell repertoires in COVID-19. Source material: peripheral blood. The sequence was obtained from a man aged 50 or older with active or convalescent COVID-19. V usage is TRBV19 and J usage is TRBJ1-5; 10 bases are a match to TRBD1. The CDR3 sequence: CASSIDRDRGQPQHF. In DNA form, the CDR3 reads TGTGCCAGTAGTATAGATCGGGACAGGGGCCAGCCCCAGCATTTT.